The following is a TCR beta chain sequence with its context. Its antigen is not identified. The record originates from a study of T cell responses to AZD1222 COVID-19 vaccine. Across the whole study: Second-dose intervals near 4 or 12 weeks were combined. Study-wide points: With dominance at 160-218 and 743-854, vaccine-associated CD4 TCRs spanned spike. Two doses of AZD1222 preceded a rise in Spike-specific TCR breadth and depth. Donors, mostly white British, included more females; clonal diversity was possibly underestimated.

Libraries were prepared by immunoSEQ multiplex PCR; TCRdb keeps only in-frame clonotypes and omits some of them. The sample lists some 150,000 clones, roughly 93% seen once, with approximately 3.9% in the top ten. Germline V gene data show CDR1 as MNHEY and CDR2 as SVGAGI. The CDR3 consists of 15 residues. The ends were cut back, 8 bases at V and 2 bases at J, with 16 bases in the middle. Sample: peripheral blood, taken on day 0 of AZD1222 vaccination. This clonotype was sampled from an adult in good health. V is TRBV6-5 and J is TRBJ2-1, with TRBD2 as a possible D gene (6 bases). The CDR3 coding sequence is TGTGCCAGCGCGTTACCGGGAGATGCCTACAATGAGCAGTTCTTC. Its translation is CASALPGDAYNEQFF.